These 20 T cell receptor beta chains were sequenced from one sample in a study of T cell changes during pregnancy in multiple sclerosis. Profiling relied on immunoSEQ multiplex PCR, and the TCRdb table lists in-frame clones only, not all of them. In the table there are about 51,000 clones, approximately 93% of which are singletons. The sample was peripheral blood, taken in the second trimester of pregnancy. The receptors were sampled from a female donor with multiple sclerosis, enrolled in a pregnancy study.

The gene calls are TRBV7-3 and TRBJ2-1; 11 nucleotides match TRBD2. V was clipped by 3 bases and J by 8 bases; unmatched bases: 9. Germline-derived CDR1 and CDR2 are SGHTA and FQGTGA. The CDR3 length is 16 residues. In nucleotides, the CDR3 is TGTGCCAGCAGCTTGATAGCGGGAGGGGTCTTGGATGAGCAGTTCTTC. It yields the protein CASSLIAGGVLDEQFF. The full variable domain, its missing parts supplied by reference TRBV7-3 and TRBJ2-1, is GAGVSQTPSNKVTEKGKYVELRCDPISGHTALYWYRQSLGQGPEFLIYFQGTGAADDSGLPNDRFFAVRPEGSVSTLKIQRTERGDSAVYLCASSLIAGGVLDEQFFGPGTRLTVL.

The chain links TRBV28 to TRBJ1-5; D perhaps matches TRBD1 (5 bases). The CDR3 sequence is 14 residues long. CDR1 is MDHEN and CDR2 is SYDVKM in the germline V gene. V was trimmed by 6 bases and J by 4 bases, leaving 13 bases between them. Here the CDR3 reads CASSPGGLNQPQHF. For the CDR3, the DNA is TGTGCCAGCAGCCCGGGGGGGTTGAATCAGCCCCAGCATTTT.

CDR3 sequence (DNA): TGTGCCAGCAGCTTGATCGGGGGGACTAGCGGGAGTAATGAGCAGTTCTTC. Protein sequence: CASSLIGGTSGSNEQFF. This chain links TRBV7-2 with TRBJ2-1; TRBD2 matches at 14 bases. CDR1 and CDR2 from the germline V gene are SGHTA and FQGNSA. This CDR3 has 17 residues. The junction had 8 bases not matched to a gene; V was cut back by 3 bases and J by 7 bases.

The J gene is TRBJ2-3, the V gene TRBV19, with 8 bases matching TRBD2. The V gene's germline CDR1 is LNHDA and CDR2 SQIVND (reference sequence). This CDR3 contains 16 residues. V shed 2 bases and J 2 bases; nucleotides not matched to a gene: 6. In nucleotides, the CDR3 is TGTGCCAGTAGTATATTAGCGGGATTCGCCACAGATACGCAGTATTTT. It specifies CASSILAGFATDTQYF.

The chain couples TRBV18 to TRBJ2-4, with 8 bases that match TRBD2. Trimming at V came to 0 bases and at J to 6 bases, leaving 7 bases not matched to a gene. Germline lookup yields CDR1 KGHSH and CDR2 LQKENI. The CDR3 loop spans 16 amino acids. The CDR3 sequence is CASSPPFRGLANIQYF. The DNA for the CDR3 is TGTGCCAGCTCACCACCGTTCAGAGGACTAGCAAACATTCAGTACTTC.

The V call is TRBV11-1, the J call TRBJ1-1, with D uncertain. Deletions cut 5 bases from V and 4 bases from J, with 8 bases between. Germline V gene lookup returns CDR1 SGHAT and CDR2 FQDESV (reference sequence). The CDR3 contains 12 residues. The CDR3 coding sequence is TGTGCCAGCAGCGCCTATAGCACTGAAGCTTTCTTT. It translates to CASSAYSTEAFF.

This clone showed up just once. V and J are TRBV30 and TRBJ2-7; 7 positions match TRBD2. The CDR3 is 13 amino acids. Germline CDR1 and CDR2: GTSNPN and SVGIG (reference sequence). V lost 2 bases and J lost 3; bases outside the gene matches: 4. The CDR3 DNA follows: TGTGCCTGGAGTCGGGCTAGCGGCTACGAGCAGTACTTC. It translates to CAWSRASGYEQYF.

The V and J genes are TRBV20-1 and TRBJ1-3; 7 positions agree with TRBD1. There are 11 residues in the CDR3. Germline V gene data show CDR1 as DFQATT and CDR2 as SNEGSKA (reference sequence). Trimming cost V 5 bases and J 7 bases; bases outside gene matches: 2. The CDR3 loop is CSAFRGNTIYF. In DNA form, the CDR3 reads TGCAGTGCTTTCAGGGGGAACACCATATATTTT.

This rearrangement joins TRBV5-6 to TRBJ2-7; 12 bases map to TRBD2. Germline CDR1 and CDR2: SGHDT and YYEEEE. The junction had 10 bases not matched to a gene; V was cut back by 1 base and J by 2 bases. The length of the CDR3 is 18 residues. CDR3 DNA sequence: TGTGCCAGCAGCTTGCTACTAGCGGGAGGTAGAACGACCTACGAGCAGTACTTC. Translated, it gives CASSLLLAGGRTTYEQYF. Full variable domain (remainder filled in from reference TRBV5-6 and TRBJ2-7): DAGVTQSPTHLIKTRGQQVTLRCSPKSGHDTVSWYQQALGQGPQFIFQYYEEEERQRGNFPDRFSGHQFPNYSSELNVNALLLGDSALYLCASSLLLAGGRTTYEQYFGPGTRLTVT.

The rearrangement uses TRBV9 and TRBJ1-2, with TRBD1 identical over 8 bases. The CDR3 runs 15 residues. V lost 0 bases to trimming and J lost 1 base; unmatched junction nucleotides: 2. Germline values: CDR1 SGDLS, CDR2 YYNGEE. CDR3 residues: CASSVAGTGNYGYTF. The CDR3 region has the DNA TGTGCCAGCAGCGTAGCCGGGACAGGTAACTATGGCTACACCTTC. Full variable domain (rest looked up from reference TRBV9 and TRBJ1-2): DSGVTQTPKHLITATGQRVTLRCSPRSGDLSVYWYQQSLDQGLQFLIQYYNGEERAKGNILERFSAQQFPDLHSELNLSSLELGDSALYFCASSVAGTGNYGYTFGSGTRLTVV.

The chain combines TRBV5-5 with TRBJ2-1; D might be TRBD2 (5 bases). The CDR3 spans 15 residues. The ends were cut back, 1 base at V and 0 bases at J, with 8 bases in the middle. Germline V gene data show CDR1 as SGHKS and CDR2 as YYEKEE (reference sequence). This CDR3 reads CASSLSGSSYNEQFF. Here the CDR3 DNA reads TGTGCCAGCAGCTTGAGTGGGAGCTCCTACAATGAGCAGTTCTTC.

The J gene is TRBJ1-5, the V gene TRBV27; D perhaps matches TRBD1 (6 bases). V was pared by 6 bases and J by 4 bases, with 7 bases between. There are 12 residues in the CDR3. Germline CDR1 MNHEY, CDR2 SMNVEV (reference sequence). The CDR3 DNA reads TGTGCCAGCAGGACAGGAAATCAGCCCCAGCATTTT. It codes for CASRTGNQPQHF.

This clone was observed once. The V gene is TRBV6-5, the J gene TRBJ2-1; D is unclear. The CDR3 totals 14 residues. V lost 0 bases, J lost 3 bases, and 6 bases lay in between. CDR1 is MNHEY, CDR2 SVGAGI, per germline. The CDR3: CASSYSKSYNEQFF. For the CDR3, the DNA is TGTGCCAGCAGTTACTCGAAGAGCTACAATGAGCAGTTCTTC.

This chain connects TRBV5-1 to TRBJ1-2; D call uncertain. The CDR3 has 13 residues. Trimming took 5 bases from V and 5 from J, leaving 13 bases between them. Germline CDR1 SGHRS, CDR2 YFSETQ. The CDR3 is CASSSFQDYGYTF. The CDR3 coding sequence is TGCGCCAGCAGTTCCTTCCAGGATTATGGCTACACCTTC.

To note about this clone: The junction differs from germline at one of its ends, possibly a read error. The chain employs TRBV7-7 and TRBJ1-3, with D unclear. CDR1 and CDR2 from the germline V gene are SSHAT and FNYEAQ (reference sequence). This CDR3 has 17 amino acids. This chain's CDR3 is CASSPTGGPNSGNTIYF. The CDR3 nucleotides are TGTGCTAGCAGTCCAACGGGAGGACCCAACTCTGGAAACACCATATATTTT. Using reference TRBV7-7 and TRBJ1-3 for the parts outside the CDR3, the full variable domain is GAGVSQSPRYKVTKRGQDVTLRCDPISSHATLYWYQQALGQGPEFLTYFNYEAQPDKSGLPSDRFSAERPEGSISTLTIQRTEQRDSAMYRCASSPTGGPNSGNTIYFGEGSWLTVV.

The J gene is TRBJ1-1, the V gene TRBV30; possibly TRBD1 for D (6 bases). The CDR3 runs to 11 residues. Trimming stripped 4 bases from V and 9 bases from J, with 12 bases between. Germline CDR1 is GTSNPN and CDR2 is SVGIG (reference sequence). The CDR3 DNA reads TGTGCCTGGAAAGGACAGAATAAAGCTTTCTTT. Protein product: CAWKGQNKAFF.

This chain joins TRBV4-3 and TRBJ1-2, with 9 positions matching TRBD1. V lost 1 base to trimming and J lost 8 bases; unmatched junction nucleotides: 8. CDR3 size: 15 residues. Looked up from germline, CDR1 is LGHNA and CDR2 is YSLEER. The CDR3 DNA follows: TGCGCCAGCAGCCAAGGAACAGGGGGCGCGGGCGGCTACACCTTC. It is translated as CASSQGTGGAGGYTF.

The chain is built from TRBV4-2 and TRBJ2-5, with D tentatively TRBD1 (6 bases). Germline V lookup: CDR1 LGHNA, CDR2 YNFKEQ. V dropped 2 bases and J dropped 1 base, with 14 bases sitting between them. The CDR3 has 16 residues. The CDR3 DNA follows: TGTGCCAGCAGCCAAAACACAGGGTTCGGCCAAGAGACCCAGTACTTC. Protein sequence: CASSQNTGFGQETQYF.

V is TRBV18 and J is TRBJ1-1, with TRBD1 identical over 8 bases. The trim removed 2 bases at V and 2 bases at J, leaving 10 bases unmatched. The germline V gene has CDR1 KGHSH and CDR2 LQKENI. CDR3 length equals 17 residues. The CDR3 region is CASSPGQGLVGNTEAFF. DNA for the CDR3: TGTGCCAGCTCACCAGGACAGGGATTGGTCGGAAACACTGAAGCTTTCTTT.

This chain joins TRBV29-1 and TRBJ1-1, with TRBD1 matching 7 bases. The CDR3 is made up of 12 amino acids. V trimming: 1 base; J trimming: 6 bases; junction bases outside the gene matches: 2. The germline gives CDR1 SQVTM, CDR2 ANQGSEA. CDR3 in DNA: TGCAGCGTTGAAGGCAGGGGGTCTGAAGCTTTCTTT. Its protein is CSVEGRGSEAFF.